This T cell receptor beta chain was obtained from a study of blood T cell repertoires in COVID-19. At the level of the study: The origin of the acute and convalescent COVID-19 samples was the United States, Italy and Spain.

Sequenced by immunoSEQ multiplex PCR; TCRdb stores in-frame clones only, minus some. The sample records 25,000 to 40,000 clones, 80% to 95% being singletons. The CDR3 length is 12 residues. V lost 5 bases, J lost 0 bases, and 5 bases lay in between. Germline loops: CDR1 MNHNY, CDR2 SVGAGI (reference sequence). V usage is TRBV6-6 and J usage is TRBJ2-7; D gene uncertain. The sequencing input was peripheral blood. The source of this sequence is a man aged 65-85 years with active or convalescent COVID-19. The CDR3 coding sequence is TGTGCCAGCAGTCCCGGCTCCTACGAGCAGTACTTC. Translation: CASSPGSYEQYF.